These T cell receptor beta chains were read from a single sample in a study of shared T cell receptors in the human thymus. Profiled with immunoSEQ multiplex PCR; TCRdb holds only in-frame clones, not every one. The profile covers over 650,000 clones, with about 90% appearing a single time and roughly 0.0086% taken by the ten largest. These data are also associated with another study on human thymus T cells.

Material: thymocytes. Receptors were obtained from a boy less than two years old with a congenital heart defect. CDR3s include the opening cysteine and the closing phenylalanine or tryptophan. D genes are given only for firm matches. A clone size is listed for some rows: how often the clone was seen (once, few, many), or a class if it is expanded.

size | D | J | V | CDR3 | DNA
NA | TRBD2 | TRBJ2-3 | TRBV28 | CASSLCRSGGPNLYTDTQYF | TGTGCCAGCAGTTTATGCAGAAGCGGGGGGCCCAACCTATACACAGATACGCAGTATTTT
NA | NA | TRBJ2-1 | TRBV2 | CASSEARTSSYNEQFF | TGTGCCAGCAGTGAAGCGCGGACATCGTCCTACAATGAGCAGTTCTTC
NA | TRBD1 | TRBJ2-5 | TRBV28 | CASTRGDRAYQETQYF | TGTGCCAGCACTAGAGGGGACAGGGCGTACCAAGAGACCCAGTACTTC
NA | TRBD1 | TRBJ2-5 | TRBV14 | CASSQRGHETQYF | TGTGCCAGCAGCCAAAGGGGGCATGAGACCCAGTACTTC
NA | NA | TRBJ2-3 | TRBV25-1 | CASSAAGTDTQYF | TGTGCCAGCAGTGCAGCGGGCACAGATACGCAGTATTTT
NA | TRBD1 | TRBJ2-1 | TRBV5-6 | CASSRGQYNEQFF | TGTGCCAGCAGTAGGGGGCAATACAATGAGCAGTTCTTC
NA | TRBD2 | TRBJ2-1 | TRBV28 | CASSPVGRPYNEQFF | TGTGCCAGCAGCCCCGTCGGGAGGCCTTACAATGAGCAGTTCTTC
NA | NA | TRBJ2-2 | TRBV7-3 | CASSSSTGELFF | TGTGCCAGCAGCTCCAGCACCGGGGAGCTGTTTTTT
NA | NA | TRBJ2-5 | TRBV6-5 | CASSYKVGVSETQYF | TGTGCCAGCAGTTACAAAGTCGGAGTTAGCGAGACCCAGTACTTC
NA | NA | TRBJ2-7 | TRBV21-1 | CASSKGLAGAYEQYF | TGTGCCAGCAGCAAAGGACTAGCGGGAGCCTACGAGCAGTACTTC
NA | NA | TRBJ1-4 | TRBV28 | CASSPPQEKLFF | TGTGCCAGCAGCCCACCCCAGGAAAAACTGTTTTTT
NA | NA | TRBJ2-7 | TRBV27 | CASSFRGRDIYYEQYF | TGTGCCAGCAGTTTTAGGGGCAGGGACATCTACTACGAGCAGTACTTC
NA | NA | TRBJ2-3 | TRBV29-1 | CSELRGTDTQYF | TGCAGCGAACTTCGGGGCACAGATACGCAGTATTTT
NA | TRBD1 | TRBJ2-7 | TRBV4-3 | CASSVDTEGQGGYEQYF | TGCGCCAGCAGCGTGGATACGGAGGGACAGGGAGGCTACGAGCAGTACTTC
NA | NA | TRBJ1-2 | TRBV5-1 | CASSRGETLSNYGYTF | TGCGCCAGCAGTAGGGGCGAAACCCTATCTAACTATGGCTACACCTTC
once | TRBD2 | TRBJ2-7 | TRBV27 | CASSLGTSGRIYEQYF | TGTGCCAGCAGTTTGGGGACTAGCGGGAGGATCTACGAGCAGTACTTC